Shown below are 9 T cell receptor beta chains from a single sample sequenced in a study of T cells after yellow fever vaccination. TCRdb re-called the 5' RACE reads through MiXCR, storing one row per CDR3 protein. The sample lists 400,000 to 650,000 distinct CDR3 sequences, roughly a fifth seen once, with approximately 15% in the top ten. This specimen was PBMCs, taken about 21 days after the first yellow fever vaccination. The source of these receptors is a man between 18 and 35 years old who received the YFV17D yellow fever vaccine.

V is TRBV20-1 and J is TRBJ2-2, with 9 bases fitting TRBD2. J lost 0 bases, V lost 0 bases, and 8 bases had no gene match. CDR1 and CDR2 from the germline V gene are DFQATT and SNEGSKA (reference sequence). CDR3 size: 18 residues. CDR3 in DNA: TGCAGTGCTAGAGATAGTTTAGCGGGGGCCGCGAACACCGGGGAGCTGTTTTTT. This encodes CSARDSLAGAANTGELFF.

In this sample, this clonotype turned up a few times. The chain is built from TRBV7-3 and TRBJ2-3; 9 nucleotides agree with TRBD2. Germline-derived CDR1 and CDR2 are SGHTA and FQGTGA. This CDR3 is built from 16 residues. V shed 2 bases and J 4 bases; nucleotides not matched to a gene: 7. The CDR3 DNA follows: TGTGCCAGCAGCTTATCGGGCGGGGGGGTCGCAGATACGCAGTATTTT. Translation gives CASSLSGGGVADTQYF.

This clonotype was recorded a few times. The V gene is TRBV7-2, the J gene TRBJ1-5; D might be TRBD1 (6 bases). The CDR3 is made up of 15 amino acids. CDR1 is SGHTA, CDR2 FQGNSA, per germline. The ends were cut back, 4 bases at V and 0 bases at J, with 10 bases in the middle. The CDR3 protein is CASSSQGNSNQPQHF. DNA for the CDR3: TGTGCCAGCAGCTCACAGGGTAATAGCAATCAGCCCCAGCATTTT.

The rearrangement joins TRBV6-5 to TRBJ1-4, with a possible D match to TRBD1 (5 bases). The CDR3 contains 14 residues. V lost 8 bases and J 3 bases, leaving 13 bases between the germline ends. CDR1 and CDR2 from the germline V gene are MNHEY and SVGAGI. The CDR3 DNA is TGTGCCAGCCTCCCCGGGGGGGCTAATGAAAAACTGTTTTTT. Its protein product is CASLPGGANEKLFF.

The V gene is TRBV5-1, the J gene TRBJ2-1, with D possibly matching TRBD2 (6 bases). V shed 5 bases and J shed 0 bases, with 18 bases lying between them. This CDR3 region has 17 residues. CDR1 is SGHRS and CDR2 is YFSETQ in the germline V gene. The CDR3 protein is CASRQDPGTSSYNEQFF. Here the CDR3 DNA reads TGCGCCAGCAGACAAGATCCCGGGACTTCCTCCTACAATGAGCAGTTCTTC.

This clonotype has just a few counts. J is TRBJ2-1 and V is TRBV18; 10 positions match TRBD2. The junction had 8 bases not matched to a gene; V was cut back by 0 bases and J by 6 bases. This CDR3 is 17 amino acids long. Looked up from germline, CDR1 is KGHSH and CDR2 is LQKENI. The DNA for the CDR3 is TGTGCCAGCTCACCACCCCCAGCGGGGGGGCTGGGCAATGAGCAGTTCTTC. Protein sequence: CASSPPPAGGLGNEQFF.

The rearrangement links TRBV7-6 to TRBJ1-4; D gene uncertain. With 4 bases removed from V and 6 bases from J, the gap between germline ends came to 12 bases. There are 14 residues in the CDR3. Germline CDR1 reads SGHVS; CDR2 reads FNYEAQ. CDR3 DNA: TGTGCCAGCAGCTCGGCCACATATCATGAAAAACTGTTTTTT. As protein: CASSSATYHEKLFF.

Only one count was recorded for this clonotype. CDR3 DNA sequence: TGTGCCAGCAGCCCGACATGGGGGGCAGGGCAAGAGACCCAGTACTTC. It yields the protein CASSPTWGAGQETQYF. This chain joins TRBV11-3 and TRBJ2-5, with D possibly being TRBD1 or TRBD2 (6 bases each). This CDR3 has 16 residues. Trimming cost V 5 bases and J 2 bases, with 18 bases left between them. In germline, CDR1 is SGHNT, CDR2 YENEEA.

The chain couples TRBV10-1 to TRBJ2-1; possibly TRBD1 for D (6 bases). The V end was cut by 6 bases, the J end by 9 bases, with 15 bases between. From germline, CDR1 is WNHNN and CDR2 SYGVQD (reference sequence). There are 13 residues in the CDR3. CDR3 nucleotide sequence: TGCGCCAGCAGCCCCGGGTCCAGGGGTGAGCAGTTCTTC. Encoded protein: CASSPGSRGEQFF.